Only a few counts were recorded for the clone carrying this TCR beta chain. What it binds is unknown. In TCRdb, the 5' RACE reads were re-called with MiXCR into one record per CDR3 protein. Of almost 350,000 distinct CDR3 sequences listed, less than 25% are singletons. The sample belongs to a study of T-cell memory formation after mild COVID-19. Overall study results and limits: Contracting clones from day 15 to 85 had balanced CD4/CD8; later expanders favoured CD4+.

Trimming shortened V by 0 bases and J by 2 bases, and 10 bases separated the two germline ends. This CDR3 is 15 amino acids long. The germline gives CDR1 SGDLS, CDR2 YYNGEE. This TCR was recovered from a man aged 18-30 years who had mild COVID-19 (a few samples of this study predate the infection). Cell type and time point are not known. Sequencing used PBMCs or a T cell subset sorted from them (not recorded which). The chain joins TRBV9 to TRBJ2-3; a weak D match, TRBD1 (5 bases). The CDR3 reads CASSVGQPHTDTQYF. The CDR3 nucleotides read TGTGCCAGCAGCGTAGGACAGCCACACACAGATACGCAGTATTTT. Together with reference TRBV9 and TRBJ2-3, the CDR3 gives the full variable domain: DSGVTQTPKHLITATGQRVTLRCSPRSGDLSVYWYQQSLDQGLQFLIQYYNGEERAKGNILERFSAQQFPDLHSELNLSSLELGDSALYFCASSVGQPHTDTQYFGPGTRLTVL.